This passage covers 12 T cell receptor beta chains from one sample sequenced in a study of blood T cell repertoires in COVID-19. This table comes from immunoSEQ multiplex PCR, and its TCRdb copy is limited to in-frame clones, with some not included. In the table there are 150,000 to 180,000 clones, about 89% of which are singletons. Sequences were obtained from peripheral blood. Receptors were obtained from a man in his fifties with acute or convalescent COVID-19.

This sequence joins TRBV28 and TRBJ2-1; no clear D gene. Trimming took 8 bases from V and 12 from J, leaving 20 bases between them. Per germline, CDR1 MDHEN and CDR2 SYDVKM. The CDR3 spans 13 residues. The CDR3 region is CASASRIASAQFF. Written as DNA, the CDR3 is TGTGCCAGCGCTTCCAGGATTGCCTCGGCGCAGTTCTTC. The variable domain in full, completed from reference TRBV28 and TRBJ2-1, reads DVKVTQSSRYLVKRTGEKVFLECVQDMDHENMFWYRQDPGLGLRLIYFSYDVKMKEKGDIPEGYSVSREKKERFSLILESASTNQTSMYLCASASRIASAQFFGPGTRLTVL.

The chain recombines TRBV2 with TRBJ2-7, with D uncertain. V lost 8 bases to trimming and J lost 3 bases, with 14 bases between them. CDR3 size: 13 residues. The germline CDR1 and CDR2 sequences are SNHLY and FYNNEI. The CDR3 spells CASRRANSYEQYV. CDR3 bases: TGTGCCAGCCGGCGAGCGAATAGCTACGAGCAGTACGTC.

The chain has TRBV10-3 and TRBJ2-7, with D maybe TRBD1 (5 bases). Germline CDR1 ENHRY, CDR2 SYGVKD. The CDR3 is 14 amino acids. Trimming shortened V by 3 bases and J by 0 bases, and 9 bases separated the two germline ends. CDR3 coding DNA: TGTGCCATCAGTGAACAGGCGAGCTCCTACGAGCAGTACTTC. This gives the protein CAISEQASSYEQYF.

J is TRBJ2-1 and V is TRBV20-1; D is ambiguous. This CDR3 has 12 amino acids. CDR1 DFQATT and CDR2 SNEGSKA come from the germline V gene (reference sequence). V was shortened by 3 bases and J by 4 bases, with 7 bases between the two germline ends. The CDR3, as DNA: TGCAGTGCTAGTTTGCAGTACAATGAGCAGTTCTTC. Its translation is CSASLQYNEQFF.

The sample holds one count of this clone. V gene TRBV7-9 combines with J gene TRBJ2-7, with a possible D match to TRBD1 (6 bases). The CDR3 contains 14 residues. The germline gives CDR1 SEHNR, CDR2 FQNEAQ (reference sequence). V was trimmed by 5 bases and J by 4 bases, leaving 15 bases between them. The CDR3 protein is CASSNKDRHYEQYF. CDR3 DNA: TGTGCCAGCAGCAATAAGGACAGACATTACGAGCAGTACTTC. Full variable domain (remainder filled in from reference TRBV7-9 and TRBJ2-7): DTGVSQNPRHKITKRGQNVTFRCDPISEHNRLYWYRQTLGQGPEFLTYFQNEAQLEKSRLLSDRFSAERPKGSFSTLEIQRTEQGDSAMYLCASSNKDRHYEQYFGPGTRLTVT.

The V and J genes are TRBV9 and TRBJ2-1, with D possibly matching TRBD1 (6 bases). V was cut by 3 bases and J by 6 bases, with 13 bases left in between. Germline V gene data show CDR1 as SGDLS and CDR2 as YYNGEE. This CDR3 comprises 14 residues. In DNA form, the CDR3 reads TGTGCCAGCAGCGACGGCGACAGGTTCAATGAGCAGTTCTTC. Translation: CASSDGDRFNEQFF.

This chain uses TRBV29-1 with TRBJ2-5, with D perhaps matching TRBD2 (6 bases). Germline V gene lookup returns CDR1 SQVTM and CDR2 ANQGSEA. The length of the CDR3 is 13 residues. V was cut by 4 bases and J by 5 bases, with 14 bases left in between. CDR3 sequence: CSVGLGLRETQYF. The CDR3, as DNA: TGCAGCGTTGGACTAGGCCTCAGGGAGACCCAGTACTTC.

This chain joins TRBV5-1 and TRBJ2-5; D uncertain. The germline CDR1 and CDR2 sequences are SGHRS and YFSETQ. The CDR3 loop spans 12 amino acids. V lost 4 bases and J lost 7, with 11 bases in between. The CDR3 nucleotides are TGCGCCAGCAGCAAGGAGTCGACGACCCAGTACTTC. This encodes CASSKESTTQYF.

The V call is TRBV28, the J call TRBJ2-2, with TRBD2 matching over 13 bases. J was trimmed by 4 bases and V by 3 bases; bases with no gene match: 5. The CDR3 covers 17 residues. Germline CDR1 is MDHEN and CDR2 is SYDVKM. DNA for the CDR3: TGTGCCAGCAGTTTTTGGACTAGCGGGAGTCGCACCGGGGAGCTGTTTTTT. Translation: CASSFWTSGSRTGELFF. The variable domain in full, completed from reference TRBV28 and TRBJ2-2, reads DVKVTQSSRYLVKRTGEKVFLECVQDMDHENMFWYRQDPGLGLRLIYFSYDVKMKEKGDIPEGYSVSREKKERFSLILESASTNQTSMYLCASSFWTSGSRTGELFFGEGSRLTVL.

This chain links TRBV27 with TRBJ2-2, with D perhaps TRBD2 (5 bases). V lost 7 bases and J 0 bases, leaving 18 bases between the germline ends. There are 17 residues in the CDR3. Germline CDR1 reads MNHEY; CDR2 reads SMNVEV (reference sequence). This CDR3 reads CASTPNLALSNTGELFF. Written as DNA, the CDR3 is TGTGCCAGCACCCCCAATCTAGCACTTTCGAACACCGGGGAGCTGTTTTTT.

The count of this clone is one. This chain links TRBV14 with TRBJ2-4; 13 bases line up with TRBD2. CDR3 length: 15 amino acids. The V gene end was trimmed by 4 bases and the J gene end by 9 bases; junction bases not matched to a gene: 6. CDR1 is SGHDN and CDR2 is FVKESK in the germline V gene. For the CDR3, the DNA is TGTGCCAGCAGCCCCGGGACTAGCGGGACAGGCATTCAGTACTTC. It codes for CASSPGTSGTGIQYF.

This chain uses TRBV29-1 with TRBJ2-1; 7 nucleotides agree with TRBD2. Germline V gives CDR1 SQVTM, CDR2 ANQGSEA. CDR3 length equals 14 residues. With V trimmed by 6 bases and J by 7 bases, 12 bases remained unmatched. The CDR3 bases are TGCAGCGTGAAAACTAGCGTTTCGGGAAATGAGCAGTTCTTC. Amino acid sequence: CSVKTSVSGNEQFF.